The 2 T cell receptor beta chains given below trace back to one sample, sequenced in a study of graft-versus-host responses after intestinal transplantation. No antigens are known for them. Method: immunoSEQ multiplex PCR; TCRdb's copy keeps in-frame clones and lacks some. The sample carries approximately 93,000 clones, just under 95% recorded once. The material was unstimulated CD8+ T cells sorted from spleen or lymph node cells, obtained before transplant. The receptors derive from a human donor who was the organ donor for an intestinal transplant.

DNA of the CDR3: TGTGCCACCAGCAGAGGACTAGCGGGGAACACCGGGGAGCTGTTTTTT. It codes for CATSRGLAGNTGELFF. The chain uses TRBV15 and TRBJ2-2; 10 nucleotides agree with TRBD2. The CDR3 consists of 16 residues. Germline V lookup: CDR1 LNHNV, CDR2 YYDKDF (reference sequence). V shed 1 base, J shed 1 base, and the junction held 0 bases outside the gene matches.

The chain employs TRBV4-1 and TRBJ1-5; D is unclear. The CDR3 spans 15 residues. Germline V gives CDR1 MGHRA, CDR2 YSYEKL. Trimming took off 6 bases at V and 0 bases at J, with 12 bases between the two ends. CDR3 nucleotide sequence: TGCGCCAGCAGTCGAAATAGCAATAGCAATCAGCCCCAGCATTTT. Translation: CASSRNSNSNQPQHF.